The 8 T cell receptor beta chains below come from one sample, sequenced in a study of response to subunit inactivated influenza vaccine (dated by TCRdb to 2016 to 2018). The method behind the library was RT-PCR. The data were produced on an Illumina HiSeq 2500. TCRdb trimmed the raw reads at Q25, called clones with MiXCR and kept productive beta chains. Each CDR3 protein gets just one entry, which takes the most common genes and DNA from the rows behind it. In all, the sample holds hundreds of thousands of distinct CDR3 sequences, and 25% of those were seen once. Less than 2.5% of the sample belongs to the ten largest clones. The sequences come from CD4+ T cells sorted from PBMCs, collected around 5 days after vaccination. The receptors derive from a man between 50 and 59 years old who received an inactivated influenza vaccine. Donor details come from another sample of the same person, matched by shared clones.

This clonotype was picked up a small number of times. The CDR3 sequence is CSARVPEHNNNEQFF. The CDR3, as DNA: TGCAGTGCTAGAGTCCCTGAACACAACAACAATGAGCAGTTCTTC. The genes are TRBV20-1 and TRBJ2-1; D not certain. Germline CDR1 DFQATT, CDR2 SNEGSKA (reference sequence). This CDR3 comprises 15 residues. Trimming left V 1 base short and J 5 bases short, with 15 bases between.

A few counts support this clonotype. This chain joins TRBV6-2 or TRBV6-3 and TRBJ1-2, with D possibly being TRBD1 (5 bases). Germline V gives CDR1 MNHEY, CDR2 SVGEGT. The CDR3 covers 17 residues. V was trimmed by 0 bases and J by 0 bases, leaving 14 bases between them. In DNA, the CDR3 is TGTGCCAGCAGTTACTCGGTGATGGACAATACTAACTATGGCTACACCTTC. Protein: CASSYSVMDNTNYGYTF.

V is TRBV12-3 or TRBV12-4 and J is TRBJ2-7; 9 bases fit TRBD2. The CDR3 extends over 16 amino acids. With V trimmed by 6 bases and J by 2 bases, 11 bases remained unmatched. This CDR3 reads CASRGISLAGPYEQYF. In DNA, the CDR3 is TGTGCCAGCAGGGGTATATCCCTAGCGGGACCCTACGAGCAGTACTTC.

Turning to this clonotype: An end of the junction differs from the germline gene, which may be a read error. The CDR3 region is CTSSFKGGWQETQYF. The CDR3 bases are TGTACCAGCAGTTTTAAGGGAGGTTGGCAAGAGACCCAGTACTTC. This chain connects TRBV28 to TRBJ2-5, with D tentatively TRBD2 (6 bases). Germline-derived CDR1 and CDR2 are MDHEN and SYDVKM. The CDR3 contains 15 residues.

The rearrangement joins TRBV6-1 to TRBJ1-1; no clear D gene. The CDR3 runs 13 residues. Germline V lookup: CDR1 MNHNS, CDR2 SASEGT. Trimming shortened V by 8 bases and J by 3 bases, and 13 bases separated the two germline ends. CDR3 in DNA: TGTGCCAGCGGCCACCGAGCGGACACTGAAGCTTTCTTT. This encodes CASGHRADTEAFF.

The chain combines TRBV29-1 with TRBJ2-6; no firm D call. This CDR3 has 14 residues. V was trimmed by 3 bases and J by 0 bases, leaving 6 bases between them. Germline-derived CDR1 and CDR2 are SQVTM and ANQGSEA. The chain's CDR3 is CSVDSSSGANVLTF. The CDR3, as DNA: TGCAGCGTTGATTCCAGCTCTGGGGCCAACGTCCTGACTTTC.

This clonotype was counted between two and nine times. CDR3 region: CASSWDITDTQYF. Here the CDR3 DNA reads TGCGCCAGCAGCTGGGACATCACAGATACGCAGTATTTT. This sequence joins TRBV5-1 and TRBJ2-3, with D tentatively TRBD1 (6 bases). CDR1 SGHRS and CDR2 YFSETQ come from the germline V gene. V gave up 3 bases and J gave up 2 bases, with 7 bases separating them. The length of the CDR3 is 13 residues.

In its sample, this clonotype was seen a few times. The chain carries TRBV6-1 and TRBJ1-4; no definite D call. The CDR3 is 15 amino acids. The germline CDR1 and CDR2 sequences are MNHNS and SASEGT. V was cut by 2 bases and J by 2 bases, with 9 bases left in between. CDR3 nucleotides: TGTGCCAGCAGTGAACCGGGTCTCACTAATGAAAAACTGTTTTTT. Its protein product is CASSEPGLTNEKLFF.